A single T cell receptor (beta chain) is shown here with its context. Its matching antigen is unknown. The repertoire was sequenced with immunoSEQ multiplex PCR; TCRdb's copy has only in-frame clones and lacks some. The table records 100,000 to 150,000 clones, about 90% of them present only once. This CDR3 is 17 amino acids long. Trimming pared 1 base from V and 6 bases from J, leaving 20 bases between. CDR1 is SGHDT, CDR2 YYEEEE, per germline. The source of the sample is a study of T cell responses to AZD1222 COVID-19 vaccine. Whole-study findings and limits: The study found vaccine-associated CD4 TCRs spanning spike, dominant at 160-218 and 743-854.

The sequenced sample was peripheral blood, obtained on day 0 of AZD1222 vaccination. The TCR originated in an adult in good health. The V gene is TRBV5-6, the J gene TRBJ1-5; weak D call: TRBD1 (6 bases). This CDR3 is CASSLRGDRQFFQPQHF. The CDR3 DNA follows: TGTGCCAGCAGCTTGAGGGGTGACAGGCAATTCTTTCAGCCCCAGCATTTT. Full variable domain (rest looked up from reference TRBV5-6 and TRBJ1-5): DAGVTQSPTHLIKTRGQQVTLRCSPKSGHDTVSWYQQALGQGPQFIFQYYEEEERQRGNFPDRFSGHQFPNYSSELNVNALLLGDSALYLCASSLRGDRQFFQPQHFGDGTRLSIL.